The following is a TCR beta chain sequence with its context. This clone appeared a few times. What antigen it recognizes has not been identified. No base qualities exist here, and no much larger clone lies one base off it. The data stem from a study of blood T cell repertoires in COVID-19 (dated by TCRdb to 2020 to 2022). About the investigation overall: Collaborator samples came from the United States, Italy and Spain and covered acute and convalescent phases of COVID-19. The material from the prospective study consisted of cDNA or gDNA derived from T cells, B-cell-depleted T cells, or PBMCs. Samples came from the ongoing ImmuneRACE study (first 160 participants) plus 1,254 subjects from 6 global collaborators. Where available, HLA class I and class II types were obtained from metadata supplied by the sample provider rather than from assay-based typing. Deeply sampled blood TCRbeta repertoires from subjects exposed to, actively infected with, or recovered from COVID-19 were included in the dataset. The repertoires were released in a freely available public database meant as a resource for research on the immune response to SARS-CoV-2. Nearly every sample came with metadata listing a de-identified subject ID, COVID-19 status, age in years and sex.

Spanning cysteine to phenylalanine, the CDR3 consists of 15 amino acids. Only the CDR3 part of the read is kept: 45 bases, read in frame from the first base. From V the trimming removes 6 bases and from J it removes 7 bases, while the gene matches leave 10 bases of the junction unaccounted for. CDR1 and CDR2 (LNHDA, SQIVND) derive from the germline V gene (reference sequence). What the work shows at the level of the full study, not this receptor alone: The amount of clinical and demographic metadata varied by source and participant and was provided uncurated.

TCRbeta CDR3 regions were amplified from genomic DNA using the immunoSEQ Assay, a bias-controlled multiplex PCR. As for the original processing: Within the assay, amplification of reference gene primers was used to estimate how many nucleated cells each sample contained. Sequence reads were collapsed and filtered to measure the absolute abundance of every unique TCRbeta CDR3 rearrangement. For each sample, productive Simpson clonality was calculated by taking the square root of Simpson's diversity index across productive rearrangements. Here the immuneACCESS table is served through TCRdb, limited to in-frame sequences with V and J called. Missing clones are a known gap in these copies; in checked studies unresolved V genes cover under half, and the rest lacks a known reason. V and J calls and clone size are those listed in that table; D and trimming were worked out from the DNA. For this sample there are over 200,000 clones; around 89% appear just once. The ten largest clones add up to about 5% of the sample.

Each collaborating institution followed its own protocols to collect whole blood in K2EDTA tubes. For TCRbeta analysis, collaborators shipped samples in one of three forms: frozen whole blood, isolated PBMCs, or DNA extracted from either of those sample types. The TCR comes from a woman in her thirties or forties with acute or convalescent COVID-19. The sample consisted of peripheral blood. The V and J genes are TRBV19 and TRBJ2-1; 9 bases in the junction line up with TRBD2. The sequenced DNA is TGTGCCAGTAGCCTATTGGCGGGGGGGTGGAATGAGCAGTTCTTC. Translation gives CASSLLAGGWNEQFF.